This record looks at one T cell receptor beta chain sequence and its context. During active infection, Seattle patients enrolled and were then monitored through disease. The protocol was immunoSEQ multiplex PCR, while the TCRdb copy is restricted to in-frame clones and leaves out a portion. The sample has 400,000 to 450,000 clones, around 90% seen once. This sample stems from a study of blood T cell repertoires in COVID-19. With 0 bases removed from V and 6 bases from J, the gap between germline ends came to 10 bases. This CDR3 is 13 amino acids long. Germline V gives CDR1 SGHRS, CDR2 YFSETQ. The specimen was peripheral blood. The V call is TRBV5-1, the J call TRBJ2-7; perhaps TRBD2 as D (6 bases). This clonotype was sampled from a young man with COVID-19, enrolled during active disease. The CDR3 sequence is CASSLEVGGEQYF. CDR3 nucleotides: TGCGCCAGCAGCTTGGAGGTGGGGGGCGAGCAGTACTTC. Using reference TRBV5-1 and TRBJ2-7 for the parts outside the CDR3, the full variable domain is KAGVTQTPRYLIKTRGQQVTLSCSPISGHRSVSWYQQTPGQGLQFLFEYFSETQRNKGNFPGRFSGRQFSNSRSEMNVSTLELGDSALYLCASSLEVGGEQYFGPGTRLTVT.